This entry lists 26 T cell receptor beta chains sequenced from one sample in a study of T cells in women clearing cervical HPV infection. TCRdb keeps only in-frame clones here, not all; method: immunoSEQ multiplex PCR. The ten top clones account for 7.6%, within a sample of approximately 41,000 clones. The specimen sequenced was blood buffy coat. The receptors here all came from a woman between 18 and 75 years old with a cervical HPV16 infection that either progressed to CIN3+ or cleared (not recorded which).

Remarks on this clone: Coverage ceases 3 residues before the CDR3 finishes, and the germline J gene fills in the end. This chain connects TRBV7-6 to TRBJ1-5; 9 bases line up with TRBD1. The CDR3 extends over 16 amino acids. After removal of 5 bases from V and 4 bases from J, the junction contained 9 bases not matched to a gene. Germline V lookup: CDR1 SGHVS, CDR2 FNYEAQ. CDR3 loop: CASSPKQGARNQPQHF. The DNA read from the CDR3 is TGTGCCAGCAGCCCCAAACAGGGGGCGCGAAATCAGCCC. Filled out from reference TRBV7-6 and TRBJ1-5, the complete variable domain reads GAGVSQSPRYKVTKRGQDVALRCDPISGHVSLYWYRQALGQGPEFLTYFNYEAQQDKSGLPNDRFSAERPEGSISTLTIQRTEQRDSAMYRCASSPKQGARNQPQHFGDGTRLSIL.

About this clone: The CDR3 end lies 3 residues beyond the end of the read and is filled in from the germline J gene. The chain carries TRBV30 and TRBJ2-5, with TRBD1 identical over 9 bases. The CDR3 is 15 residues long. The germline V gene encodes CDR1 GTSNPN and CDR2 SVGIG (reference sequence). Germline trimming cut 3 bases from V and 4 bases from J; bases unmatched to any gene: 9. The CDR3 DNA, read in part, is TGTGCCTGGAGGGGCCCCGGGACAGGGTTAGAGACC. Amino acids: CAWRGPGTGLET. The CDR3 reads in full as CAWRGPGTGLETQYF.

About this clone itself: The sequenced fragment ends 3 residues before the CDR3 boundary, so the rest is inferred from the germline J gene. The rearrangement uses TRBV19 and TRBJ2-5; TRBD2 matches 7 bases. The CDR3 loop spans 12 amino acids. Germline loops: CDR1 LNHDA, CDR2 SQIVND (reference sequence). V was clipped by 11 bases and J by 3 bases; unmatched bases: 6. The sequenced CDR3 bases are TGTGCCGCGGCGGGGGTGGAAGAGACC. As protein: CAAAGVEET. The whole CDR3 protein is CAAAGVEETQYF.

With regard to this clone: The read is 3 residues too short to cover the CDR3 end, so that end is filled in from the germline J gene. This chain links TRBV19 with TRBJ1-5, with 8 bases matching TRBD1. V lost 8 bases, J lost 4 bases, and 10 bases stayed unmatched. Germline CDR1 is LNHDA and CDR2 is SQIVND (reference sequence). The CDR3 totals 15 residues. CDR3: CASLRLQGVNQPQHF. CDR3 DNA, as far as it was read: TGTGCCAGTCTCCGGTTACAGGGGGTGAATCAGCCC.

Notes on this clone: The read finishes 3 residues shy of the CDR3 end, and the germline J gene is used to complete it. The sample contains more than one DNA sequence encoding this CDR3. The chain is built from TRBV7-6 and TRBJ2-2; 8 positions agree with TRBD1. The trim removed 5 bases at V and 2 bases at J, leaving 4 bases unmatched. The CDR3 has 15 residues. Germline CDR1 is SGHVS and CDR2 is FNYEAQ. The CDR3 spells CASSPGQGNTGELFF. CDR3 DNA (partial): TGTGCCAGCAGCCCCGGACAGGGTAACACCGGGGAG.

Concerning this clone: From the germline J gene comes the end of the CDR3, since the read stops 3 residues before it. The V gene is TRBV13, the J gene TRBJ1-1; 10 nucleotides agree with TRBD1. This CDR3 is built from 15 residues. With 5 bases clipped from V and 4 bases from J, the junction kept 7 bases outside the gene matches. Germline CDR1 PRHDT, CDR2 FYEKMQ (reference sequence). The DNA read from the CDR3 is TGTGCCAGCAGCCCGCGCGGGACAGGGGTCACTGAA. Its translation: CASSPRGTGVTE. In full, the CDR3 reads CASSPRGTGVTEAFF.

With respect to this clone: The CDR3 end is not reached by the read, which stops 3 residues before it; the germline J gene fills it in. The chain combines TRBV19 with TRBJ1-1; TRBD1 matches 7 bases. This CDR3 contains 14 residues. The J segment lost 0 bases and the V segment lost 7 bases, leaving 5 bases of the junction unmatched. CDR1 is LNHDA, CDR2 SQIVND, per germline (reference sequence). CDR3 amino acids: CASTSGQVNTEAFF. The part of the CDR3 DNA that was read is TGTGCCAGTACCTCCGGACAGGTGAACACTGAA.

About this clone: The CDR3 extends 3 residues past the end of the read, so its final part is completed from the germline J gene. V is TRBV5-6 and J is TRBJ2-1, with D maybe TRBD1 (6 bases). From germline, CDR1 is SGHDT and CDR2 YYEEEE. The ends were cut back, 2 bases at V and 8 bases at J, with 17 bases in the middle. The CDR3 consists of 15 residues. CDR3 sequence reads: CASSLGGDAIDEQFF. The part of the CDR3 DNA that was read is TGTGCCAGCAGCTTAGGGGGAGACGCCATTGATGAG.

As for this clone: The read ends 3 residues shy of where the CDR3 ends; the end is completed using the germline J gene. V usage is TRBV19 and J usage is TRBJ2-1, with TRBD2 matching over 7 bases. Germline V gene sequence: CDR1 LNHDA, CDR2 SQIVND (reference sequence). The CDR3 extends over 19 amino acids. Germline trimming cut 10 bases from V and 4 bases from J; bases unmatched to any gene: 25. The CDR3 here is CATTSRERGSGGRYNEQFF. The sequenced part of the CDR3 DNA is TGTGCCACTACGTCCAGAGAACGGGGATCGGGCGGGAGATACAATGAG.

Frequency places this clone as medium-sized (0.01 to 0.1%). The CDR3 end falls 3 residues outside the read, so it is completed with the germline J gene. This chain connects TRBV19 to TRBJ1-1; 8 bases match TRBD1. Trimming cost V 9 bases and J 4 bases; bases outside gene matches: 10. Germline CDR1 reads LNHDA; CDR2 reads SQIVND (reference sequence). CDR3 length equals 14 residues. The sequenced CDR3 bases are TGTGCCAGCCACCCAGGGGGCTATGGCACTGAA. It encodes CASHPGGYGTE. The complete CDR3 protein is CASHPGGYGTEAFF.

As concerns this clone: The junction shows a germline mismatch at one end, possibly a read error. The CDR3 reads CTSSQASTPEQYF. The DNA read from the CDR3 is TGCACCAGCAGCCAGGCTAGTACACCCGAG. The chain combines TRBV4-1 with TRBJ2-7; D gene ambiguous. The DNA ends 3 residues before the CDR3 does, and the rest of the CDR3 is filled in from the germline J gene. Per the germline V gene, CDR1 is MGHRA and CDR2 is YSYEKL. CDR3 size: 13 residues.

Notes on this clone: The read ends 3 residues before the CDR3 terminus; that terminus is restored from the germline J gene. The V gene is TRBV7-9, the J gene TRBJ2-1, with TRBD1 matching over 12 bases. Germline lookup yields CDR1 SEHNR and CDR2 FQNEAQ (reference sequence). V lost 4 bases to trimming and J lost 7 bases; unmatched junction nucleotides: 5. CDR3 length: 15 residues. The CDR3 reads CASSSGQGALNEQFF. The CDR3 DNA, read in part, is TGTGCCAGCAGCTCGGGACAGGGGGCTTTAAATGAG.

Of note for this clone: The read falls 3 residues short of the CDR3 end, and the missing part is taken from the germline J gene. This chain links TRBV7-2 with TRBJ1-1, with 9 bases matching TRBD1. Germline values: CDR1 SGHTA, CDR2 FQGNSA. V shed 4 bases, J shed 5 bases, and the junction held 8 bases outside the gene matches. There are 15 residues in the CDR3. CDR3 DNA (partial): TGTGCCAGCAGCTCCGCGGACAGGGGAGGAACTGAA. Amino acid sequence: CASSSADRGGTE. The full CDR3 reads CASSSADRGGTEAFF.

A remark on this clone: The observed sequence ends 3 residues before the CDR3 terminus, with the missing tail filled in from the germline J gene. The chain uses TRBV5-1 and TRBJ2-4; 9 bases align to TRBD2. The CDR3 extends over 16 amino acids. V was pared by 0 bases and J by 6 bases, with 7 bases of the junction left unmatched. Germline V lookup: CDR1 SGHRS, CDR2 YFSETQ. CDR3 DNA (partial): TGCGCCAGCAGCTTGGTTGCGGGAGGGCCCGGAAACATT. This sequence encodes CASSLVAGGPGNI. The CDR3 reads in full as CASSLVAGGPGNIQYF.

In regard to this clone: The DNA ends 3 residues before the CDR3 does, and the rest of the CDR3 is filled in from the germline J gene. The rearrangement joins TRBV6-2 or TRBV6-3 to TRBJ2-1; D could derive from TRBD1 or TRBD2 (6 bases each). The germline CDR1 and CDR2 sequences are MNHEY and SVGEGT. The CDR3 has 16 residues. Trimming left V 7 bases short and J 1 base short, with 17 bases between. CDR3 region: CASIKRRRGSYNEQFF. Incomplete CDR3 DNA: TGTGCCAGCATCAAGCGTAGGAGGGGGTCCTACAATGAG.

As to this clone: Read data end 3 residues before the CDR3 end; the end is taken from the germline J gene. V gene TRBV7-9 combines with J gene TRBJ1-5; 8 bases map to TRBD1. CDR3 size: 15 residues. After removal of 2 bases from V and 1 base from J, the junction contained 1 base not matched to a gene. Germline V CDR1 and CDR2: SEHNR, FQNEAQ (reference sequence). The CDR3 bases that were read are TGTGCCAGCAGCTTACAGGGGGCGAGCAATCAGCCC. This codes for CASSLQGASNQP. The entire CDR3 is CASSLQGASNQPQHF.

The CDR3 bases that were read are TGTGCCAGCACCCTGGGGGGGAGTGTCCCAGATACG. This translates into CASTLGGSVPDT. The full CDR3 protein is CASTLGGSVPDTQYF. V is TRBV5-4 and J is TRBJ2-3; 7 bases align to TRBD2. The read ends 3 residues early relative to the CDR3; the germline J gene fills the gap. The junction had 11 bases not matched to a gene; V was cut back by 6 bases and J by 4 bases. The germline CDR1 and CDR2 sequences are SGHNT and YYREEE (reference sequence). This CDR3 comprises 15 residues.

Points on this clone: The read falls 3 residues short of the CDR3 end, and the missing part is taken from the germline J gene. V is TRBV7-6 and J is TRBJ2-1, with a possible D match to TRBD2 (7 bases). Trimming left V 5 bases short and J 2 bases short, with 10 bases between. Germline assignment: CDR1 SGHVS and CDR2 FNYEAQ. CDR3 length: 14 amino acids. The CDR3 reads CASSRGGAYNEQFF. The covered CDR3 bases are TGTGCCAGCAGCCGAGGGGGGGCCTACAATGAG. Full variable domain (missing parts from reference TRBV7-6 and TRBJ2-1): GAGVSQSPRYKVTKRGQDVALRCDPISGHVSLYWYRQALGQGPEFLTYFNYEAQQDKSGLPNDRFSAERPEGSISTLTIQRTEQRDSAMYRCASSRGGAYNEQFFGPGTRLTVL.

As regards this clone: The CDR3 goes on 3 residues after the read ends, and that part is filled in from the germline J gene. The rearrangement joins TRBV10-3 to TRBJ2-1; 8 bases map to TRBD1. After removal of 6 bases from V and 6 bases from J, the junction contained 4 bases not matched to a gene. The CDR3 consists of 13 residues. CDR1 and CDR2 (germline): ENHRY, SYGVKD. The part of the CDR3 DNA that was read is TGTGCCATCAGGAAAGACAGGGGCAATGAG. Protein: CAIRKDRGNE. The whole CDR3 reads CAIRKDRGNEQFF.

In the case of this clone: The CDR3 end lies 3 residues beyond the end of the read and is filled in from the germline J gene. The chain is built from TRBV20-1 and TRBJ2-2; 7 bases agree with TRBD1. Germline V gene data show CDR1 as DFQATT and CDR2 as SNEGSKA (reference sequence). V was pared by 4 bases and J by 3 bases, with 8 bases of the junction left unmatched. This CDR3 is 15 amino acids long. The CDR3 sequence: CSANEQGWYTGELFF. CDR3 DNA, as far as it was read: TGCAGTGCTAATGAACAGGGGTGGTACACCGGGGAG.

Points on this clone: The sequenced fragment ends 3 residues before the CDR3 boundary, so the rest is inferred from the germline J gene. The V call is TRBV7-2, the J call TRBJ1-1, with 7 bases aligning to TRBD1. The CDR3 contains 13 residues. CDR1 is SGHTA, CDR2 FQGNSA, per germline. CDR3 DNA (partial): TGTGCCAGCAGCTTAGCAGGGGGCTGGTCG. Protein sequence: CASSLAGGWS. In full, the CDR3 is CASSLAGGWSAFF.

Worth noting for this clone: With the read ending 3 residues before the CDR3 end, the germline J gene is used to fill in that end. The rearrangement links TRBV5-1 to TRBJ2-1, with TRBD2 identical over 7 bases. The germline V gene has CDR1 SGHRS and CDR2 YFSETQ. The CDR3 runs to 16 residues. After removal of 1 base from V and 0 bases from J, the junction contained 4 bases not matched to a gene. The CDR3 region is CASSLSSGYSYNEQFF. The CDR3 bases that were read are TGCGCCAGCAGCTTGTCTAGCGGTTACTCCTACAATGAG.

As regards this clone: The read gets to within 3 residues of the CDR3 end, and the germline J gene fills in the rest. The gene calls are TRBV20-1 and TRBJ1-5; D is ambiguous. V lost 2 bases and J 3 bases, leaving 14 bases between the germline ends. In germline, CDR1 is DFQATT, CDR2 SNEGSKA (reference sequence). CDR3 length equals 15 residues. The covered CDR3 bases are TGCAGTGCTAGAAGGGTGCGGGGAATCAATCAGCCC. The encoded protein is CSARRVRGINQP. The CDR3 reads in full as CSARRVRGINQPQHF.

As for this clone: The read comes to an end 3 residues before the CDR3 does, leaving the germline J gene to fill in the end. The chain uses TRBV7-7 and TRBJ2-1; TRBD2 matches 7 bases. Germline assignment: CDR1 SSHAT and CDR2 FNYEAQ (reference sequence). The ends lost 5 bases at V and 5 bases at J; junction bases unmatched: 6. The CDR3 covers 14 residues. CDR3 residues: CASSPWAGDNEQFF. The CDR3 DNA, read in part, is TGTGCCAGCAGCCCTTGGGCGGGGGACAATGAG. The full variable domain, with the rest looked up from reference TRBV7-7 and TRBJ2-1, is GAGVSQSPRYKVTKRGQDVTLRCDPISSHATLYWYQQALGQGPEFLTYFNYEAQPDKSGLPSDRFSAERPEGSISTLTIQRTEQRDSAMYRCASSPWAGDNEQFFGPGTRLTVL.

As concerns this clone: The read terminates 3 residues ahead of where the CDR3 ends, so the germline J gene completes it. This chain uses TRBV20-1 with TRBJ2-2, with D maybe TRBD1 (5 bases). V lost 6 bases to trimming and J lost 6 bases, with 11 bases between them. CDR3 length equals 12 residues. The germline V gene has CDR1 DFQATT and CDR2 SNEGSKA (reference sequence). CDR3 sequence: CSAIDRAGELFF. The CDR3 DNA, read in part, is TGCAGTGCGATAGACAGAGCCGGGGAG.

Remarks on this clone: The read halts 3 residues ahead of the CDR3 end, with the missing end drawn from the germline J gene. The chain employs TRBV13 and TRBJ2-5; the D gene could be TRBD1 or TRBD2 (7 bases each). Germline values: CDR1 PRHDT, CDR2 FYEKMQ (reference sequence). Trimming shortened V by 4 bases and J by 5 bases, and 17 bases separated the two germline ends. This CDR3 is built from 15 residues. Incomplete CDR3 DNA: TGTGCCAGCAGCTACAGACAGGGAGGGGGGGAGACC. It specifies CASSYRQGGGET. The CDR3 reads in full as CASSYRQGGGETQYF.